This TCR beta chain was sequenced for a study of T cell repertoires in cytomegalovirus infection. Concerning this clonotype: Antigen specificity is unknown.

CDR3 length equals 15 residues. CDR1 and CDR2 from the germline V gene are SNHLY and FYNNEI. V lost 3 bases and J 5 bases, leaving 14 bases between the germline ends. Each CDR3 protein gets one entry after TCRdb re-called the reads with MiXCR. The sample consists of some 940,000 distinct CDR3 sequences, 30% to 40% of them appearing once. The sample here was cultured CD8+ T cells from PBMCs, taken from culture after CMV antigen stimulation. V and J are TRBV2 and TRBJ1-5; D call uncertain. The receptor comes from a human donor in good health (CMV status not recorded). Some clones in this sample may be carry-over from other donors' samples. The CDR3 sequence: CASSDLEGKDQPQHF. The CDR3 DNA sequence: TGTGCCAGCAGTGATTTAGAGGGTAAGGATCAGCCCCAGCATTTT.